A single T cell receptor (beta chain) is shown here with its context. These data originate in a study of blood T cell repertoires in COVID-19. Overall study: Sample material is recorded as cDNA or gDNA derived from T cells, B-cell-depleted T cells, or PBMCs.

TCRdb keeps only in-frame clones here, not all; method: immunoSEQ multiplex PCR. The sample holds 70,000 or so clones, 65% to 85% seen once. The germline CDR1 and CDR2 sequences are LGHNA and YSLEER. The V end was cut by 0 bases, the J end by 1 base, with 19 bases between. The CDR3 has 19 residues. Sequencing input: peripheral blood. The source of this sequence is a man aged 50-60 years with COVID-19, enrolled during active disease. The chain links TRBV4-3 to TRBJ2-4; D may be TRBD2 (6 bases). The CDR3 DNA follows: TGCGCCAGCAGCCAAGAGGGGAGGAGCAGGCCGGGTGCCAAAAACATTCAGTACTTC. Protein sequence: CASSQEGRSRPGAKNIQYF.